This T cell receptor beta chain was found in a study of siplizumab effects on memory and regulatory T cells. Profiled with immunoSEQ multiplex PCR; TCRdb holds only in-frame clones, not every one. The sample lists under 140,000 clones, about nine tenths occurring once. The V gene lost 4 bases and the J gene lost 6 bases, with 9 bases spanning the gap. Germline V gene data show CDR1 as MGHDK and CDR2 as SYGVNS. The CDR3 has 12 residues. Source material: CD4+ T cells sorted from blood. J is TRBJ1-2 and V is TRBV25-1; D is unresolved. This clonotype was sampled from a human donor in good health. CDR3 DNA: TGTGCCAGCAGTGCACAGTTAAATGGCTACACCTTC. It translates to CASSAQLNGYTF.